This TCR beta chain comes out of a study of control samples from healthy donors and cancer patients. The CDR3 covers 11 residues. The germline gives CDR1 DFQATT, CDR2 SNEGSKA (reference sequence). Sequencing was performed with immunoSEQ multiplex PCR; in TCRdb, only in-frame clones are kept and a portion is missing. The sample lists 150,000 or so clones, 93% seen once, with less than 6% in the top ten. The receptor comes from a man aged 18 to 30 in good health. Sequencing was done on a sample of blood. The V call is TRBV20-1, the J call TRBJ1-3; D gene unclear. For the CDR3, the DNA is TGCAGGTCGAAGGGCTGGGGCACCATATATTTT. Translation: CRSKGWGTIYF.